This TCR beta chain was captured by sequencing in a study of CD8 T cells in Susac syndrome (dated by TCRdb to the late 2010s). About the full investigation: Repertoire sequencing was used to test whether CD8+ T cell activation and differentiation in Susac syndrome was antigen driven. The investigation overall reported the following: The TCR sequencing and HLA analysis was acknowledged to have included a relatively small number of individuals.

RNA was extracted with the RNeasy kit and roughly 0.45 to 1 ug was reverse transcribed using random hexamers. TCR beta CDR3 regions were amplified with the immunoSEQ multiplex PCR assay covering 54 Vbeta and 13 Jbeta segments. PCR amplification bias was corrected by using a synthetic template baseline for primer optimization and computational correction. The authors' pipeline ran thus. Reads were assigned to V, D and J genes according to IMGT and analyzed in immunoSEQ Analyzer, with only productive sequences retained. Clonality was calculated as one minus the Shannon entropy normalized by log2 of the number of productive unique sequences. For each patient and control, public and private clones were evaluated among the 100 most prevalent clones. Clones were defined as Susac-specific when absent from the healthy and MS cohorts, from approximately 1,100 published viral clones and from other ImmuneACCESS disease sequences. TCRdb ran its own pipeline on the public reads, namely fastp trimming at Q25 and MiXCR clone calling, and kept in-frame beta chains. For every CDR3 protein sequence, its rows merge into one entry that carries the most common genes and DNA. In this record, the V and J calls reflect TCRdb's handling and not the investigators' own analysis. The table for this sample lists approximately 170,000 distinct CDR3 sequences; roughly nine tenths of them were counted only once. The ten largest clonotypes hold approximately 0.073% of the sample.

High-throughput TCR beta sequencing profiled peripheral blood CD8+ and CD4+ T cells from healthy donors, Susac syndrome patients and multiple sclerosis patients. The healthy donors served as controls matched for age and sex. Bulk CD8+ and CD4+ T cells were purified magnetically by negative isolation, whereas CD8+ TEMRA cells were enriched by FACS. Blood was collected in EDTA tubes and processed within 24 hours, with PBMCs isolated through density gradient centrifugation. PBMCs destined for TCR sequencing were cryopreserved in liquid nitrogen and later thawed in a 37 °C water bath. The sorted or isolated CD4+, CD8+ and CD8+ TEMRA cells reached a purity of at least 90%. CDR1 MNHNS and CDR2 SASEGT were looked up in the germline V gene. The CDR3 starts with the cysteine, ends with the phenylalanine, and has 12 residues. The sequence is cut down to CDR3 DNA, 36 bases in frame from base 1. V is pared back by 10 bases and J by 1 base, with 10 bases lying between the germline termini.

Concerning this clonotype: It lacks a known antigen. Base-call qualities are not available, and no considerably larger clone is one nucleotide away.

The sequence links TRBV6-1 to TRBJ1-1; the D gene remains uncertain. Sequenced sample: CD4+ T cells from PBMCs. The TCR originated in a human donor in good health. The sequenced DNA: TGTGCCAACGGACGGACGAACACTGAAGCTTTCTTT. Translation gives CANGRTNTEAFF.